The 17 T cell receptor beta chains below were found in one sample sequenced in a study of blood T cell repertoires in COVID-19. Method: immunoSEQ multiplex PCR; TCRdb's copy keeps in-frame clones and lacks some. Of tens of thousands of clones listed, about 86% are singletons. Material: peripheral blood. The receptors were gathered from an elderly woman with acute or convalescent COVID-19.

The chain employs TRBV2 and TRBJ1-4, with 8 bases identical to TRBD1. Germline loops: CDR1 SNHLY, CDR2 FYNNEI. Trimming removed 2 bases from V and 10 bases from J; junction bases left unmatched: 15. This CDR3 is built from 17 residues. DNA for the CDR3: TGTGCCAGCAGTGAATTGGTGGCAGGGGGCATAAAAGGAAAACTGTTTTTT. It is translated as CASSELVAGGIKGKLFF.

V is TRBV4-1 and J is TRBJ1-5; D is perhaps TRBD1 (5 bases). The CDR3 is 15 residues long. Germline V gene data show CDR1 as MGHRA and CDR2 as YSYEKL. V lost 3 bases to trimming and J lost 4 bases, with 13 bases between them. The CDR3, as DNA: TGCGCCAGCAGCCAGAACCGGGGGAGAAATCAGCCCCAGCATTTT. Amino acids: CASSQNRGRNQPQHF.

This chain connects TRBV28 to TRBJ1-6; possibly TRBD1 for D (6 bases). The CDR3 spans 15 residues. The germline V gene encodes CDR1 MDHEN and CDR2 SYDVKM. V dropped 9 bases and J dropped 5 bases, with 17 bases sitting between them. The CDR3 loop reads CASTRWDTNNSPLHF. CDR3 nucleotide sequence: TGTGCCAGTACCCGATGGGACACGAATAATTCACCCCTCCACTTT.

This rearrangement joins TRBV3-1 (or the pseudogene TRBV3-2) to TRBJ2-3, with D uncertain. CDR3 length: 15 residues. Germline CDR1 and CDR2: LGHDT and YNNKEL (reference sequence). Trimming took off 0 bases at V and 6 bases at J, with 13 bases between the two ends. CDR3 protein: CASSQDKRGGDTQYF. The CDR3 nucleotides read TGTGCCAGCAGCCAAGATAAAAGAGGTGGGGATACGCAGTATTTT.

V and J are TRBV21-1 and TRBJ2-4; whether TRBD1, the table's D call, matches the DNA was not checked. TRBV21-1 constitutes a pseudogene. The CDR3 is 14 amino acids. This CDR3 is CASSMDRLGDIQYF. As DNA, the CDR3 is TGTGCCAGCAGCATGGACAGGTTGGGAGACATTCAGTACTTC.

The chain uses TRBV15 and TRBJ2-1, with D unclear. The CDR3 is 12 residues long. V was cut by 5 bases and J by 11 bases, with 13 bases left in between. CDR1 and CDR2 from the germline V gene are LNHNV and YYDKDF (reference sequence). For the CDR3, the DNA is TGTGCCACCAGCGGAGTAAATCTCCAGCAGTTCTTC. Translated: CATSGVNLQQFF.

CDR3 in DNA: TGTGCCAGCAGTGATTACACATCAACTAATGAAAAACTGTTTTTT. Translated: CASSDYTSTNEKLFF. The gene calls are TRBV2 and TRBJ1-4; D is undetermined. V was cut by 3 bases and J by 0 bases, with 8 bases left in between. Germline CDR1 SNHLY, CDR2 FYNNEI. The CDR3 runs to 15 residues.

CDR3 in amino acids: CASSFPGQPRASTDTQYF. CDR3 nucleotide sequence: TGCGCCAGCAGCTTCCCGGGTCAGCCCAGAGCTAGCACAGATACGCAGTATTTT. The chain combines TRBV5-1 with TRBJ2-3; D gene uncertain. CDR1 and CDR2 (germline): SGHRS, YFSETQ. The CDR3 consists of 18 residues. Trimming took 2 bases from V and 0 from J, leaving 19 bases between them.

This clone was recorded only once. The gene calls are TRBV14 and TRBJ1-4; 7 nucleotides agree with TRBD1. This CDR3 region has 14 residues. CDR1 SGHDN and CDR2 FVKESK come from the germline V gene. The trim removed 2 bases at V and 10 bases at J, leaving 7 bases unmatched. The CDR3 spells CASSQYEGAGKLFF. In nucleotides, the CDR3 is TGTGCCAGCAGCCAATACGAGGGGGCAGGAAAACTGTTTTTT.

In its sample, this clone was seen once. The chain joins TRBV5-1 to TRBJ2-7; 8 nucleotides agree with TRBD2. Germline values: CDR1 SGHRS, CDR2 YFSETQ. Trimming cost V 4 bases and J 2 bases; bases outside gene matches: 8. The CDR3 has 15 amino acids. The DNA for the CDR3 is TGCGCCAGCAGCATTAATAGCGGGGCCGCCTACGAGCAGTACTTC. Protein product: CASSINSGAAYEQYF.

The rearrangement links TRBV6-5 to TRBJ2-3; 8 nucleotides line up with TRBD2. Germline CDR1 is MNHEY and CDR2 is SVGAGI. This CDR3 is built from 13 residues. V gave up 7 bases and J gave up 5 bases; unmatched junction bases: 5. The CDR3 DNA is TGTGCCAGCAAACGGGGGGGCGGAGATACGCAGTATTTT. It encodes CASKRGGGDTQYF.

In nucleotides, the CDR3 is TGCAGCGTGGAGGGGAGGATGAACACTGAAGCTTTCTTT. It is translated as CSVEGRMNTEAFF. The V call is TRBV29-1, the J call TRBJ1-1; perhaps TRBD1 as D (5 bases). Trimming took off 6 bases at V and 0 bases at J, with 11 bases between the two ends. The CDR3 is 13 residues long. Germline lookup yields CDR1 SQVTM and CDR2 ANQGSEA.

This rearrangement joins TRBV6-5 to TRBJ2-7, with 10 bases that match TRBD2. V gave up 6 bases and J gave up 2 bases; unmatched junction bases: 4. Germline assignment: CDR1 MNHEY and CDR2 SVGAGI. The CDR3 consists of 14 residues. CDR3 region: CASSRTSGAYEQYF. The CDR3 DNA reads TGTGCCAGCAGCCGCACTAGCGGGGCCTACGAGCAGTACTTC.

This clone was seen just once. The gene calls are TRBV3-1 (or the pseudogene TRBV3-2) and TRBJ1-4, with D perhaps matching TRBD1 (5 bases). Germline V gene data show CDR1 as LGHDT and CDR2 as YNNKEL (reference sequence). With 5 bases removed from V and 8 bases from J, the gap between germline ends came to 9 bases. The CDR3 is made up of 12 amino acids. The CDR3 loop reads CASSSGGEKLFF. Here the CDR3 DNA reads TGTGCCAGCAGCTCGGGGGGGGAAAAACTGTTTTTT.

A word on this clone: The junction departs from the called germline gene at one end, perhaps through a read error. The chain has TRBV7-8 and TRBJ1-5, with TRBD1 as a possible D gene (6 bases). The CDR3 runs 15 residues. Germline V gene data show CDR1 as SGHVS and CDR2 as FQNEAQ. Here the CDR3 DNA reads TGTGCCAGCAGCACCGGACAGAGAACCAATCAGGCCCAGCATTTT. Amino acid sequence: CASSTGQRTNQAQHF.

The genes are TRBV7-2 and TRBJ1-1; no reliable D call. Trimming left V 0 bases short and J 11 bases short, with 13 bases between. From germline, CDR1 is SGHTA and CDR2 FQGNSA. CDR3 length: 13 residues. In DNA form, the CDR3 reads TGTGCCAGCAGCTTAGCTGGGTCGGGAGGGGCTTTCTTT. Protein sequence: CASSLAGSGGAFF.

The chain recombines TRBV11-2 with TRBJ2-1; 8 nucleotides align to TRBD2. CDR1 is SGHAT and CDR2 is FQNNGV in the germline V gene. This CDR3 has 16 amino acids. J gave up 7 bases and V 2 bases, and 10 bases lay outside the gene matches. The CDR3 reads CASSLSYAGGQNEQFF. The DNA of the CDR3 is TGTGCCAGCAGCTTATCCTATGCGGGGGGCCAAAATGAGCAGTTCTTC.